One and the same sample provided the 26 T cell receptor beta chains below, sequenced in a study of shared clonotypes between healthy human individuals. The table came from immunoSEQ multiplex PCR; TCRdb's copy has only in-frame clones and leaves some out. The sample includes around 1.4 million clones, just under 99% of them seen just once. Sequencing input: naive CD4+ T cells sorted from blood. Stated subset: CD45RA+ positively selected. These receptors all come from a man aged 25-40 years in good health.

The rearrangement joins TRBV6-1 to TRBJ2-7, with 8 bases aligning to TRBD2. CDR3 length: 14 residues. CDR1 is MNHNS, CDR2 SASEGT, per germline. J lost 3 bases, V lost 6 bases, and 7 bases had no gene match. In DNA form, the CDR3 reads TGTGCCAGCAGGACCGGGACTAGGGTCTACGAGCAGTACTTC. Its protein product is CASRTGTRVYEQYF.

This chain joins TRBV5-1 and TRBJ2-7; tentatively, D is TRBD2 (6 bases). This CDR3 region has 16 residues. Trimming shortened V by 4 bases and J by 0 bases, and 17 bases separated the two germline ends. Germline assignment: CDR1 SGHRS and CDR2 YFSETQ. In nucleotides, the CDR3 is TGCGCCAGCAGCCTGATGGGCGGGACGGTCTCCTACGAGCAGTACTTC. Encoded protein: CASSLMGGTVSYEQYF.

The rearrangement uses TRBV28 and TRBJ2-1, with a weak D call TRBD1 (6 bases). The CDR3 is 15 amino acids. Germline-derived CDR1 and CDR2 are MDHEN and SYDVKM. Trimming took 3 bases from V and 2 from J, leaving 11 bases between them. As DNA, the CDR3 is TGTGCCAGCAGTTTTCCTGGGGGCCCCTACAATGAGCAGTTCTTC. This sequence encodes CASSFPGGPYNEQFF.

This sequence joins TRBV7-8 and TRBJ1-2; TRBD1 might be the D (6 bases). The CDR3 spans 16 residues. CDR1 is SGHVS and CDR2 is FQNEAQ in the germline V gene. Trimming removed 5 bases at V and 4 bases at J, with 20 bases between. The CDR3 here is CASSPRVQQGRYGYTF. CDR3 bases: TGTGCCAGCAGCCCTAGGGTCCAACAGGGACGCTATGGCTACACCTTC.

The rearrangement uses TRBV27 and TRBJ2-1, with a weak D call TRBD1 (6 bases). The CDR3 is made up of 13 amino acids. From germline, CDR1 is MNHEY and CDR2 SMNVEV (reference sequence). Trimming stripped 3 bases from V and 8 bases from J, with 11 bases between. The CDR3, as DNA: TGTGCCAGCAGTTTTTTAGGGGGTCATGAGCAGTTCTTC. Protein: CASSFLGGHEQFF.

V usage is TRBV7-9 and J usage is TRBJ2-7; possibly TRBD1 or TRBD2 for D (5 bases each). The CDR3 totals 16 residues. Germline CDR1 SEHNR, CDR2 FQNEAQ (reference sequence). The germline V and J ends were trimmed by 0 bases and 3 bases, with 15 bases remaining between them. This CDR3 reads CASSLAGTHINYEQYF. As DNA, the CDR3 is TGTGCCAGCAGCTTAGCGGGGACCCATATCAACTACGAGCAGTACTTC.

The J gene is TRBJ2-7, the V gene TRBV5-1, with 7 positions matching TRBD2. The CDR3 contains 14 residues. Trimming at V came to 0 bases and at J to 5 bases, leaving 5 bases not matched to a gene. CDR1 and CDR2 from the germline V gene are SGHRS and YFSETQ. The CDR3 loop is CASSLGSGNHEQYF. The CDR3 bases are TGCGCCAGCAGCTTGGGCAGCGGGAACCACGAGCAGTACTTC.

V is TRBV10-3 and J is TRBJ2-7; D might be TRBD2 (7 bases). Germline CDR1 and CDR2: ENHRY and SYGVKD. This CDR3 is built from 14 residues. CDR3 DNA sequence: TGTGCTTCCGCCGGGGAGGGGGTCTCCTACGAGCAGTACTTC. It encodes CASAGEGVSYEQYF.

The chain is built from TRBV10-3 and TRBJ2-3; 8 bases are shared with TRBD1. Trimming removed 7 bases from V and 5 bases from J; junction bases left unmatched: 14. CDR3 length: 16 amino acids. Germline V CDR1 and CDR2: ENHRY, SYGVKD. The CDR3 loop reads CAITELDRAIKDTQYF. CDR3 bases: TGTGCCATCACCGAGCTGGACAGGGCAATAAAAGATACGCAGTATTTT.

In this sample, this clone turned up once. This sequence joins TRBV4-1 and TRBJ2-5; D call uncertain. The V end lost 1 base, the J end lost 5 bases, and 11 bases lay between the germline ends. Germline V gene data show CDR1 as MGHRA and CDR2 as YSYEKL. The CDR3 contains 14 residues. The CDR3 DNA follows: TGCGCCAGCAGCCAAGGAGGTTTTCTGGAGACCCAGTACTTC. Residues: CASSQGGFLETQYF.

Comment on this clone: Different DNA sequences within this sample yield the same CDR3. CDR3 nucleotide sequence: TGTGCCAGCAGCTTACGAGGAAACACTGAAGCTTTCTTT. It codes for CASSLRGNTEAFF. This chain uses TRBV11-3 with TRBJ1-1; D remains ambiguous. CDR3 length equals 13 residues. CDR1 is SGHNT, CDR2 YENEEA, per germline. Trimming cost V 2 bases and J 2 bases, with 6 bases left between them. Combining the CDR3 with reference TRBV11-3 and TRBJ1-1 gives the whole variable domain EAGVVQSPRYKIIEKKQPVAFWCNPISGHNTLYWYLQNLGQGPELLIRYENEEAVDDSQLPKDRFSAERLKGVDSTLKIQPAELGDSAVYLCASSLRGNTEAFFGQGTRLTVV.

The chain recombines TRBV7-9 with TRBJ2-7, with 8 positions matching TRBD2. The CDR3 runs 16 residues. V lost 5 bases, J lost 0 bases, and 9 bases stayed unmatched. CDR1 SEHNR and CDR2 FQNEAQ come from the germline V gene (reference sequence). CDR3 loop: CASSQVLAANSYEQYF. The CDR3 DNA sequence: TGTGCCAGCAGCCAGGTACTAGCGGCTAACTCCTACGAGCAGTACTTC. Complete variable domain (other parts from reference TRBV7-9 and TRBJ2-7): DTGVSQNPRHKITKRGQNVTFRCDPISEHNRLYWYRQTLGQGPEFLTYFQNEAQLEKSRLLSDRFSAERPKGSFSTLEIQRTEQGDSAMYLCASSQVLAANSYEQYFGPGTRLTVT.

The chain joins TRBV11-2 to TRBJ2-1; D not certain. Trimming left V 7 bases short and J 0 bases short, with 16 bases between. The germline V gene encodes CDR1 SGHAT and CDR2 FQNNGV. CDR3 length: 16 amino acids. CDR3 in DNA: TGTGCCAGCATAGCCCACAATGCGAGCTCCTACAATGAGCAGTTCTTC. Amino acid sequence: CASIAHNASSYNEQFF.

The chain couples TRBV6-5 to TRBJ1-2, with no clear D. CDR3 length equals 13 residues. Trimming took off 2 bases at V and 3 bases at J, with 7 bases between the two ends. CDR1 and CDR2 from the germline V gene are MNHEY and SVGAGI. CDR3: CASSYLPHYGYTF. The CDR3 region has the DNA TGTGCCAGCAGTTACCTACCGCACTATGGCTACACCTTC.

This clone was counted a single time. V usage is TRBV5-5 and J usage is TRBJ2-1, with 9 bases identical to TRBD2. Trimming cost V 3 bases and J 4 bases; bases outside gene matches: 5. This CDR3 contains 15 residues. Germline loops: CDR1 SGHKS, CDR2 YYEKEE (reference sequence). CDR3 bases: TGTGCCAGCAGCTCGCTAGCGGGACTATACAATGAGCAGTTCTTC. Its translation: CASSSLAGLYNEQFF.

The J gene is TRBJ1-4, the V gene TRBV11-2; perhaps TRBD1 as D (5 bases). The ends were cut back, 5 bases at V and 7 bases at J, with 11 bases in the middle. The CDR3 loop spans 13 amino acids. Per germline, CDR1 SGHAT and CDR2 FQNNGV. The CDR3 loop reads CASSLATAEKLFF. The CDR3 DNA follows: TGTGCCAGCAGCCTCGCGACAGCTGAAAAACTGTTTTTT. Complete variable domain (other parts from reference TRBV11-2 and TRBJ1-4): EAGVAQSPRYKIIEKRQSVAFWCNPISGHATLYWYQQILGQGPKLLIQFQNNGVVDDSQLPKDRFSAERLKGVDSTLKIQPAKLEDSAVYLCASSLATAEKLFFGSGTQLSVL.

The chain has TRBV28 and TRBJ2-7; 7 bases line up with TRBD2. This CDR3 region has 14 residues. Looked up from germline, CDR1 is MDHEN and CDR2 is SYDVKM. After removal of 5 bases from V and 7 bases from J, the junction contained 11 bases not matched to a gene. CDR3 sequence reads: CASSNGGWTMEQYF. The CDR3 DNA follows: TGTGCCAGCAGTAACGGGGGGTGGACTATGGAGCAGTACTTC.

The chain employs TRBV19 and TRBJ2-2; 10 bases fit TRBD1. Trimming at V came to 1 base and at J to 5 bases, leaving 10 bases not matched to a gene. This CDR3 has 18 residues. The V gene's germline CDR1 is LNHDA and CDR2 SQIVND (reference sequence). The DNA of the CDR3 is TGTGCCAGTAGTATAGTTCGGACAGGGGGTACTTTTACCGGGGAGCTGTTTTTT. Residues: CASSIVRTGGTFTGELFF.

The chain combines TRBV19 with TRBJ2-3; the match to TRBD2 covers 8 bases. This CDR3 contains 16 residues. Trimming took 4 bases from V and 6 from J; bases not matched to a gene: 12. Germline V gene sequence: CDR1 LNHDA, CDR2 SQIVND (reference sequence). The CDR3 is CASSRVAGGQPDTQYF. As DNA, the CDR3 is TGTGCCAGTAGTAGGGTGGCGGGAGGCCAACCGGATACGCAGTATTTT.

The CDR3: CASSGGPYTGELFF. The DNA for the CDR3 is TGTGCCAGCAGCGGCGGGCCCTACACCGGGGAGCTGTTTTTT. The chain uses TRBV7-3 and TRBJ2-2, with D maybe TRBD2 (5 bases). The CDR3 is 14 residues long. Germline loops: CDR1 SGHTA, CDR2 FQGTGA. V lost 5 bases, J lost 3 bases, and 10 bases lay in between.

The rearrangement uses TRBV2 and TRBJ1-1; D is unclear. The CDR3 sequence is 15 residues long. Per germline, CDR1 SNHLY and CDR2 FYNNEI. With 2 bases removed from V and 4 bases from J, the gap between germline ends came to 14 bases. The CDR3 sequence is CASSEIRLIRTEAFF. The DNA of the CDR3 is TGTGCCAGCAGTGAAATTAGACTCATTCGCACTGAAGCTTTCTTT.

In regard to this clone: Other DNA sequences from this sample encode an identical CDR3 as well. The chain couples TRBV20-1 to TRBJ2-7; D call uncertain. The CDR3 length is 11 residues. Trimming took off 1 base at V and 6 bases at J, with 7 bases between the two ends. Germline values: CDR1 DFQATT, CDR2 SNEGSKA (reference sequence). The CDR3 loop reads CSARGGGEQYF. The CDR3, as DNA: TGCAGTGCTAGAGGTGGCGGCGAGCAGTACTTC.

The V and J genes are TRBV19 and TRBJ2-2; possibly TRBD1 for D (6 bases). Germline-derived CDR1 and CDR2 are LNHDA and SQIVND (reference sequence). The CDR3 is 14 amino acids. V was clipped by 7 bases and J by 1 base, with 10 bases between them. CDR3 sequence (DNA): TGTGCCAGTACACCGGGACAGAACACCGGGGAGCTGTTTTTT. This encodes CASTPGQNTGELFF.

The chain combines TRBV10-1 with TRBJ2-3; no reliable D call. This CDR3 contains 13 residues. Germline V gives CDR1 WNHNN, CDR2 SYGVQD (reference sequence). V was cut by 10 bases and J by 2 bases, with 13 bases left in between. CDR3 in amino acids: CATSPALTDTQYF. CDR3 sequence (DNA): TGCGCCACCAGCCCGGCACTCACAGATACGCAGTATTTT.

This chain uses TRBV5-8 with TRBJ2-7; the match to TRBD1 covers 11 bases. CDR3 length: 18 amino acids. Germline-derived CDR1 and CDR2 are SGHTS and YDEGEE. The junction had 15 bases not matched to a gene; V was cut back by 4 bases and J by 3 bases. The chain's CDR3 is CASSPRDRGYEGNYEQYF. In DNA form, the CDR3 reads TGTGCCAGCAGCCCACGGGACAGGGGGTATGAGGGGAACTACGAGCAGTACTTC.

The genes are TRBV13 and TRBJ2-1, with 7 bases fitting TRBD2. This CDR3 has 11 residues. With 3 bases clipped from V and 13 bases from J, the junction kept 3 bases outside the gene matches. In germline, CDR1 is PRHDT, CDR2 FYEKMQ (reference sequence). CDR3 nucleotide sequence: TGTGCCAGCAGCTTTTCGGGGGGACAGTTCTTC. Translation: CASSFSGGQFF.